This T cell receptor beta chain was identified in a study of identical twins. Each CDR3 protein is one row after TCRdb ran MiXCR on the 5' RACE reads. The sample contains roughly 260,000 distinct CDR3 sequences, approximately 6.8% of which appear only once. Trimming left V 2 bases short and J 5 bases short, with 6 bases between. This CDR3 spans 12 amino acids. The germline V gene encodes CDR1 SEHNR and CDR2 FQNEAQ (reference sequence). The same data also contributed to another study, on yellow fever vaccine responses in identical twins.

This receptor was identified in a woman between 18 and 30 years old in good health. The sequenced material came from CD8+ T cells sorted from blood. The chain has TRBV7-9 and TRBJ1-1; D gene uncertain. CDR3 coding DNA: TGTGCCAGCAGCTTACAGACGACTGAAGCTTTCTTT. Amino acids: CASSLQTTEAFF.